The T cell receptor beta chain described here comes from a study of radiation and T cells in renal cell carcinoma. General study points: Top 100 clonotypes averaged about 54% in irradiated versus about 43% in nephrectomy-only tumors.

The method was immunoSEQ multiplex PCR; TCRdb's version includes in-frame clones alone and lacks a portion of them. The table has 14,000 or so clones, around 50% seen once; the top ten hold 10% to 15%. CDR3 length equals 16 residues. Per germline, CDR1 SGHRS and CDR2 YFSETQ. Trimming stripped 3 bases from V and 4 bases from J, with 18 bases between. Concerning this clone itself: Its antigen is not known.

Treatment indicated: treatment-naive control, cytoreductive nephrectomy. This TCR was sampled from a man aged 45 to 65 with renal cell carcinoma. Here the sequenced sample was tumor tissue, taken from a patient whose treatment was nephrectomy without radiotherapy. This chain uses TRBV5-1 with TRBJ2-3; either TRBD1 or TRBD2 may fit D (5 bases each). Here the CDR3 reads CASSSSGTYEADTQYF. DNA of the CDR3: TGCGCCAGCAGCTCATCCGGGACCTACGAGGCAGATACGCAGTATTTT.